Below are 3 T cell receptor beta chains sequenced from a single sample in a study of T-cell memory formation after mild COVID-19. TCRdb processed the 5' RACE reads anew with MiXCR; each CDR3 protein has one entry. The sample has fewer than 60,000 distinct CDR3 sequences, less than 15% seen once. Sequenced sample: PBMCs or a T cell subset sorted from them (not recorded which). The source is a man younger than 35 who had mild COVID-19 (a few samples of this study predate the infection). Cell type and time point are not known.

The chain is built from TRBV27 and TRBJ1-5; tentative D call: TRBD1 (5 bases). The CDR3 is 17 amino acids. V lost 5 bases and J 11 bases, leaving 28 bases between the germline ends. CDR1 is MNHEY, CDR2 SMNVEV, per germline (reference sequence). The DNA for the CDR3 is TGTGCCAGCAGTCCTATGGGGCTCTTGCGGCAGGACATGGCCCAGCATTTT. It encodes CASSPMGLLRQDMAQHF.

The gene calls are TRBV12-3 or TRBV12-4 and TRBJ2-6; D is unclear. The CDR3 covers 14 residues. The V and J ends lost 5 bases and 0 bases respectively, with 5 bases between them. CDR3 sequence reads: CASSPFSGANVLTF. For the CDR3, the DNA is TGTGCCAGCAGTCCATTCTCTGGGGCCAACGTCCTGACTTTC.

The chain recombines TRBV7-9 with TRBJ1-5; D is uncertain. This CDR3 is 12 amino acids long. Germline V gene data show CDR1 as SEHNR and CDR2 as FQNEAQ (reference sequence). V lost 5 bases and J lost 6, with 8 bases in between. The chain's CDR3 is CASSPRGQPQHF. The CDR3 DNA sequence: TGTGCCAGCAGCCCACGCGGTCAGCCCCAGCATTTT.